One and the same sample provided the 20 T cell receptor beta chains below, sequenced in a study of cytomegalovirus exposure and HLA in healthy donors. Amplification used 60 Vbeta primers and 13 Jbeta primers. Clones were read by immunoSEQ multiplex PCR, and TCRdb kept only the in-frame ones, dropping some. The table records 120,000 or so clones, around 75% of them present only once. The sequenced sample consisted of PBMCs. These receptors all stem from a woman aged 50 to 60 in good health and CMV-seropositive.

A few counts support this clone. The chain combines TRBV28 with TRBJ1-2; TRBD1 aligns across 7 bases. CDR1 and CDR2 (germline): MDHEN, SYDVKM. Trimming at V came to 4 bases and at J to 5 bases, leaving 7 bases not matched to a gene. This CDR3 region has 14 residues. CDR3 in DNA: TGTGCCAGCAGTTGGCAGGGGGTATATTATGGCTACACCTTC. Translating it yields CASSWQGVYYGYTF.

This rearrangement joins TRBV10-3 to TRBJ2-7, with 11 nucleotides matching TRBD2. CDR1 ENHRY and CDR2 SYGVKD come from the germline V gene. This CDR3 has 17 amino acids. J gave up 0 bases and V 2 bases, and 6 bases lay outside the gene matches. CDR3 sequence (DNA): TGTGCCATCAGTGAGACCCTAGCGGGGGGAAGCTCCTACGAGCAGTACTTC. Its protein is CAISETLAGGSSYEQYF.

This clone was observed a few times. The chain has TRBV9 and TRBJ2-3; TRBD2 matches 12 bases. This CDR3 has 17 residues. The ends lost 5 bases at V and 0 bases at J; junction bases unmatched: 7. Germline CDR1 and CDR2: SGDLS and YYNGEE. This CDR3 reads CASSRTSGTPSTDTQYF. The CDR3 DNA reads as TGTGCCAGCAGTAGGACTAGCGGGACTCCTAGCACAGATACGCAGTATTTT.

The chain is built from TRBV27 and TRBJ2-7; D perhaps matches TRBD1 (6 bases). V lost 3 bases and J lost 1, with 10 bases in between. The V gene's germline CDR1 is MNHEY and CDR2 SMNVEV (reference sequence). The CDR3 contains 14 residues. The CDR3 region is CASSLSTGSYEQYF. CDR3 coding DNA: TGTGCCAGCAGTTTGAGTACAGGGTCCTACGAGCAGTACTTC.

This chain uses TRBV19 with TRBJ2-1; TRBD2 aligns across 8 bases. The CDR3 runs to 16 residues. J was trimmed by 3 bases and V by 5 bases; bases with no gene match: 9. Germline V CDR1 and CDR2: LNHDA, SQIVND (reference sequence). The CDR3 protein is CASSPFREGYYNEQFF. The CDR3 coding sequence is TGTGCCAGTAGTCCATTCCGGGAGGGATACTACAATGAGCAGTTCTTC.

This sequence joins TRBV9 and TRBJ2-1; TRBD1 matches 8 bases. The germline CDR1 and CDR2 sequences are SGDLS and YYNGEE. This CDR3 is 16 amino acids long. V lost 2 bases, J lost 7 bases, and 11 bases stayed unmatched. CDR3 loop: CASSVQGARFGNEQFF. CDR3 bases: TGTGCCAGCAGCGTTCAGGGGGCGCGGTTTGGGAATGAGCAGTTCTTC.

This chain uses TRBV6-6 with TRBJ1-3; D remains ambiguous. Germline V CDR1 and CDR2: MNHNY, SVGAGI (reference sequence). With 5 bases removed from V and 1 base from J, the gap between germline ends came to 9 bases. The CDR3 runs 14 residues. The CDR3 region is CASSRGSSGNTIYF. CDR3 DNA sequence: TGTGCCAGCAGTCGAGGGTCTTCTGGAAACACCATATATTTT.

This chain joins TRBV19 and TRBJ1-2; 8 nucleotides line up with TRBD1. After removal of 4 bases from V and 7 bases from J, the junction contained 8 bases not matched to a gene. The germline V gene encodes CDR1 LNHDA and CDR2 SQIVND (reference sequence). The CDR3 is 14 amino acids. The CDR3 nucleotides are TGTGCCAGTAGTAATGACAGGGGAGGAGTTGGCTACACCTTC. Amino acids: CASSNDRGGVGYTF.

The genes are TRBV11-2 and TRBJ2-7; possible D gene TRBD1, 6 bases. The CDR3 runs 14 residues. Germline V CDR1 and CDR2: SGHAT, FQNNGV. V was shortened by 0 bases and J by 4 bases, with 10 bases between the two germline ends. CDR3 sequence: CASSLDRTAYEQYF. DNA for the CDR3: TGTGCCAGCAGCTTAGATCGGACAGCGTACGAGCAGTACTTC.

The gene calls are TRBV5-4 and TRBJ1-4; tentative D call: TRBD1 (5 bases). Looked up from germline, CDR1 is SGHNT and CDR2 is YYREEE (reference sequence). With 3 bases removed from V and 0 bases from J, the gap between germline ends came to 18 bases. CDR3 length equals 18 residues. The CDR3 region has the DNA TGTGCCAGCAGCTGGGGGGGTCCAGCATCCCCAACTAATGAAAAACTGTTTTTT. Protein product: CASSWGGPASPTNEKLFF. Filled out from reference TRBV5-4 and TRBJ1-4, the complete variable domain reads ETGVTQSPTHLIKTRGQQVTLRCSSQSGHNTVSWYQQALGQGPQFIFQYYREEENGRGNFPPRFSGLQFPNYSSELNVNALELDDSALYLCASSWGGPASPTNEKLFFGSGTQLSVL.

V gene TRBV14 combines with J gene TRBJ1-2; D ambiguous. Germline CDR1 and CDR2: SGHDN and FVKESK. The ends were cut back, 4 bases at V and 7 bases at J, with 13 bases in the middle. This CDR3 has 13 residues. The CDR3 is CASSPTLGFGYTF. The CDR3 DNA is TGTGCCAGCAGCCCGACGCTCGGGTTTGGCTACACCTTC.

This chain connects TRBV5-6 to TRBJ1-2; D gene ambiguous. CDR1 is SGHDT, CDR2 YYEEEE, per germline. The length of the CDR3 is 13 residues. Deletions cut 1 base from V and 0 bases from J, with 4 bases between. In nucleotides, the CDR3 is TGTGCCAGCAGCTTGAGAGCTAACTATGGCTACACCTTC. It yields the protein CASSLRANYGYTF.

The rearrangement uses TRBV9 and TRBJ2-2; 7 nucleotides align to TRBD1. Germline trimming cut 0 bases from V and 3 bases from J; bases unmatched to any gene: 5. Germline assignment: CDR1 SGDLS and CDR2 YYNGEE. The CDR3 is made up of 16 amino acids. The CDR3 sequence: CASSVGQGPDTGELFF. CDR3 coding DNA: TGTGCCAGCAGCGTAGGACAGGGACCGGACACCGGGGAGCTGTTTTTT.

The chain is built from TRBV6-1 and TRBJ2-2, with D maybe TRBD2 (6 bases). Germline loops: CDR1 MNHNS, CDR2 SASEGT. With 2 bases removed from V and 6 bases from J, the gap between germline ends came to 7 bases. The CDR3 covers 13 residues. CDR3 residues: CASSESGAGELFF. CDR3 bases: TGTGCCAGCAGTGAATCGGGGGCCGGGGAGCTGTTTTTT.

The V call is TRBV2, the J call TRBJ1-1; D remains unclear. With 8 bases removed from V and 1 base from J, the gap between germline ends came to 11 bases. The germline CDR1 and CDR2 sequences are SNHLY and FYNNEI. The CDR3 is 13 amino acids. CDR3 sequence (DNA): TGTGCCAGCCAAATCTGGCAGAACACTGAAGCTTTCTTT. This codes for CASQIWQNTEAFF.

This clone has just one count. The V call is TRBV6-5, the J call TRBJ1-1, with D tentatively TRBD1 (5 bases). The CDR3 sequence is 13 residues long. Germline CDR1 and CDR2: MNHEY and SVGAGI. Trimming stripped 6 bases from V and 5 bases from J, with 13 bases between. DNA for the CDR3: TGTGCCAGCAGCTGGCGTGGGGGGACTGAAGCTTTCTTT. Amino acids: CASSWRGGTEAFF.

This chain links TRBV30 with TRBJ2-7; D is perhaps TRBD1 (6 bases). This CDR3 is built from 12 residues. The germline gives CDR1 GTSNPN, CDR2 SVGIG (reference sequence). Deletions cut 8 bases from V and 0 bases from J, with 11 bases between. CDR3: CATQGSSYEQYF. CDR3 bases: TGTGCCACACAGGGTAGCTCCTACGAGCAGTACTTC.

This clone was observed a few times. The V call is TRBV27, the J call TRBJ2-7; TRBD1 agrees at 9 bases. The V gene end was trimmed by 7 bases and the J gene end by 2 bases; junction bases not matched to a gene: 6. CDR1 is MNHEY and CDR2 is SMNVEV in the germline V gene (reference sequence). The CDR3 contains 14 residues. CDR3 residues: CASKEDRGPYEQYF. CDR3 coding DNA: TGTGCCAGCAAAGAGGACAGGGGTCCCTACGAGCAGTACTTC.

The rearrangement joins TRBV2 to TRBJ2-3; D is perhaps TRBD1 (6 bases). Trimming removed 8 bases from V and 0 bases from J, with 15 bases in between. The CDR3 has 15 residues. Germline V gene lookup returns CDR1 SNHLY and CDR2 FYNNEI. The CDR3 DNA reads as TGTGCCAGCTGGGGGCAGGCGAATAGCACAGATACGCAGTATTTT. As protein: CASWGQANSTDTQYF.

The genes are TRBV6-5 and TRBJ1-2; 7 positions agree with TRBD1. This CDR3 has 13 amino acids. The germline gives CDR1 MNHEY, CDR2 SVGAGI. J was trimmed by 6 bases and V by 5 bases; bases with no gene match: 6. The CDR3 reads CASSRTGSDGYTF. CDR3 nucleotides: TGTGCCAGCAGTCGGACAGGCTCAGATGGCTACACCTTC.